The 9 T cell receptor beta chains reported below all come from one sample, sequenced in a study of blood T cell repertoires in COVID-19. Only in-frame clones appear in the TCRdb table, and some are missing; sequencing was by immunoSEQ multiplex PCR. The repertoire holds 45,000 to 60,000 clones, with 86% as singletons. Sequenced sample: peripheral blood. All receptors come from a man between 60 and 75 years old with active or convalescent COVID-19.

This clone was observed once. The chain joins TRBV5-5 to TRBJ1-3; TRBD1 matches at 7 bases. Trimming removed 1 base from V and 2 bases from J; junction bases left unmatched: 3. The CDR3 is 15 amino acids. The germline CDR1 and CDR2 sequences are SGHKS and YYEKEE (reference sequence). CDR3 DNA sequence: TGTGCCAGCAGCTTGAGGGACAGAGCTGGAAACACCATATATTTT. Residues: CASSLRDRAGNTIYF.

The chain joins TRBV6-1 to TRBJ2-1; 12 positions match TRBD2. Trimming cost V 2 bases and J 8 bases; bases outside gene matches: 7. The CDR3 has 16 residues. Germline V gene data show CDR1 as MNHNS and CDR2 as SASEGT. CDR3 DNA: TGTGCCAGCAGTGAATGGGGACTAGCGGGCGGGCATGAGCAGTTCTTC. Amino acids: CASSEWGLAGGHEQFF.

The chain combines TRBV29-1 with TRBJ2-3; 8 bases are shared with TRBD2. V gave up 5 bases and J gave up 2 bases; unmatched junction bases: 6. CDR1 and CDR2 from the germline V gene are SQVTM and ANQGSEA. This CDR3 spans 14 amino acids. The CDR3 DNA follows: TGCAGCGTTCGTAGCGGGGACTTCACAGATACGCAGTATTTT. Protein product: CSVRSGDFTDTQYF.

In DNA form, the CDR3 reads TGTGCCATCAGCGACGACAGGGACCAAGAGACCCAGTACTTC. Translating gives CAISDDRDQETQYF. The chain uses TRBV10-3 and TRBJ2-5; 7 positions agree with TRBD1. The trim removed 6 bases at V and 0 bases at J, leaving 4 bases unmatched. Germline assignment: CDR1 ENHRY and CDR2 SYGVKD. The CDR3 runs to 14 residues.

This chain connects TRBV7-2 to TRBJ2-1, with D possibly matching TRBD1 (6 bases). V lost 3 bases to trimming and J lost 2 bases, with 14 bases between them. Germline CDR1 SGHTA, CDR2 FQGNSA. The CDR3 runs to 16 residues. The CDR3 DNA reads TGTGCCAGCAGCTTGCTGGGGGCCCAGACCTACAATGAGCAGTTCTTC. This codes for CASSLLGAQTYNEQFF.

The chain employs TRBV19 and TRBJ2-1; maybe TRBD1 (8 bases). Trimming left V 5 bases short and J 1 base short, with 15 bases between. Germline V gene data show CDR1 as LNHDA and CDR2 as SQIVND (reference sequence). This CDR3 region has 16 residues. The CDR3 bases are TGTGCCAGTAGTGGGAAACAGGGGGGGTCCTACAATGAGCAGTTCTTC. Its translation is CASSGKQGGSYNEQFF.

The chain employs TRBV7-2 and TRBJ2-2; D is unresolved. The V gene lost 4 bases and the J gene lost 5 bases, with 2 bases spanning the gap. Germline CDR1 reads SGHTA; CDR2 reads FQGNSA. The CDR3 has 11 amino acids. This CDR3 reads CASSSTGELFF. CDR3 nucleotides: TGTGCCAGCAGCTCGACCGGGGAGCTGTTTTTT.

The chain joins TRBV12-5 to TRBJ1-2; 9 bases agree with TRBD1. Germline loops: CDR1 LGHNT, CDR2 FRNRAP. The CDR3 extends over 13 amino acids. J lost 8 bases, V lost 2 bases, and 3 bases had no gene match. The CDR3: CASGLRTGEGYTF. The CDR3 DNA sequence: TGTGCTAGTGGTTTGAGGACAGGGGAAGGCTACACCTTC.

The J gene is TRBJ1-5, the V gene TRBV30; D unclear. V shed 3 bases and J shed 6 bases, with 21 bases lying between them. The germline V gene encodes CDR1 GTSNPN and CDR2 SVGIG (reference sequence). The CDR3 consists of 16 residues. The CDR3 spells CAWSSHLSGGTQPQHF. The CDR3 nucleotides are TGTGCCTGGAGCTCCCATCTCTCGGGAGGAACTCAGCCCCAGCATTTT.